This note documents a single TCR beta chain sequence. This clone was seen only a few times. It lacks a known antigen. No base qualities exist here, and no much larger clone lies one base off it. The record originates from a study of blood T cell repertoires in COVID-19 (dated by TCRdb to 2020 to 2022). As for the study more broadly: Samples covering the acute and convalescent phases of COVID-19 were provided by collaborators in the United States, Italy and Spain. The prospective study material was composed of cDNA or gDNA derived from T cells, B-cell-depleted T cells, or PBMCs. Deeply sampled blood TCRbeta repertoires from subjects exposed to, actively infected with, or recovered from COVID-19 were included in the dataset. The repertoires were made available in a free public database intended to serve as a resource for research on the immune response to SARS-CoV-2. The samples were drawn from the first 160 participants of the ongoing ImmuneRACE study and from 950 to 1,500 subjects provided by 6 global collaborators. Sample metadata almost always included a de-identified subject ID, COVID-19 status, age in years and sex. Where available, HLA class I and class II types were taken from metadata supplied by the sample provider and were not determined by assay-based typing. Beyond this particular receptor, the publication reports: How much clinical and demographic metadata was included differed by source and by participant, and the metadata was provided uncurated.

Collaborating institutions collected whole blood in K2EDTA tubes following their own protocols. For TCRbeta analysis, collaborators shipped samples as frozen whole blood, isolated PBMCs, or DNA extracted from either of those sample types. Trimming removed 2 bases from V and 6 bases from J, leaving 13 bases between the germline ends. The CDR3 has 15 amino acids, counting the end cysteine and phenylalanine. The retained sequence is limited to the CDR3, 45 bases, with the frame set at the first base. The germline V gene gives CDR1 as SGHVS and CDR2 as FNYEAQ. TCRbeta CDR3 regions were amplified from genomic DNA by means of the immunoSEQ Assay, a bias-controlled multiplex PCR. The study's processing was this. The number of nucleated cells in each sample was estimated from the amplification of reference gene primers within the assay. To quantify the absolute abundance of each unique TCRbeta CDR3 rearrangement, sequence reads were collapsed and filtered. Productive Simpson clonality was computed per sample as the square root of Simpson's diversity index over productive rearrangements. TCRdb retrieved this table from immuneACCESS and kept in-frame rearrangements only. Not all clones are present; in checked studies, unresolved V genes account for under half, and no reason is known for the remainder. The V and J calls and clone size come from that table; D and trimming were worked out from the DNA. The sample table records roughly 100,000 clones; approximately 90% of these occur just once. The leading ten clones occupy approximately 3.1% of the sample.

The receptor comes from a man aged 50 or older in a cohort sampled during active COVID-19. The sequence joins TRBV7-6 to TRBJ2-2; no D gene can be assigned with confidence. The sample comprised peripheral blood. Here is the DNA: TGTGCCAGCAGCTTACAAGGTTCCGGGTCCGGGGAGCTGTTTTTT. It translates as CASSLQGSGSGELFF.